One T cell receptor (beta chain) is described in this entry. The germline gives CDR1 SGHRS, CDR2 YFSETQ. V was cut by 4 bases and J by 0 bases, with 17 bases left in between. The CDR3 runs 17 residues. The record originates from a study of T cell changes during pregnancy in multiple sclerosis. Measured with immunoSEQ multiplex PCR; TCRdb has only the in-frame clones, and not every one. The sample gives tens of thousands of clones, 91% of which show up once; 0.29% is in the top ten. The rearrangement joins TRBV5-1 to TRBJ2-1; D possibly corresponds to TRBD2 (6 bases). Sequenced here: CD4+ T cells from peripheral blood mononuclear cells, sampled in the third trimester of pregnancy. The sequence was collected from a female donor in good health, enrolled as a control in a pregnancy study. The CDR3 spells CASSADGGMSSYNEQFF. The CDR3 DNA is TGCGCCAGCAGCGCGGACGGGGGAATGAGCTCCTACAATGAGCAGTTCTTC.